This record covers a single T cell receptor (beta chain). The protocol was immunoSEQ multiplex PCR, while the TCRdb copy is restricted to in-frame clones and leaves out a portion. Among more than 200,000 clones listed, roughly 86% were seen once. This record belongs to a study of blood T cell repertoires in COVID-19. Study at large: T cells, B-cell-depleted T cells, or PBMCs supplied cDNA or gDNA.

Followed over time, Seattle patients had been enrolled while infection was active. The specimen sequenced was peripheral blood. The receptor comes from an older woman with COVID-19, enrolled during active disease.

The CDR3 DNA follows: TGTGCCATCAGTGAGAGGGCAGGGCGAGGCTACACCTTC. The encoded protein is CAISERAGRGYTF. The chain combines TRBV10-3 with TRBJ1-2; D might be TRBD1 (5 bases). The CDR3 has 13 amino acids. In germline, CDR1 is ENHRY, CDR2 SYGVKD. V lost 2 bases to trimming and J lost 8 bases, with 12 bases between them.